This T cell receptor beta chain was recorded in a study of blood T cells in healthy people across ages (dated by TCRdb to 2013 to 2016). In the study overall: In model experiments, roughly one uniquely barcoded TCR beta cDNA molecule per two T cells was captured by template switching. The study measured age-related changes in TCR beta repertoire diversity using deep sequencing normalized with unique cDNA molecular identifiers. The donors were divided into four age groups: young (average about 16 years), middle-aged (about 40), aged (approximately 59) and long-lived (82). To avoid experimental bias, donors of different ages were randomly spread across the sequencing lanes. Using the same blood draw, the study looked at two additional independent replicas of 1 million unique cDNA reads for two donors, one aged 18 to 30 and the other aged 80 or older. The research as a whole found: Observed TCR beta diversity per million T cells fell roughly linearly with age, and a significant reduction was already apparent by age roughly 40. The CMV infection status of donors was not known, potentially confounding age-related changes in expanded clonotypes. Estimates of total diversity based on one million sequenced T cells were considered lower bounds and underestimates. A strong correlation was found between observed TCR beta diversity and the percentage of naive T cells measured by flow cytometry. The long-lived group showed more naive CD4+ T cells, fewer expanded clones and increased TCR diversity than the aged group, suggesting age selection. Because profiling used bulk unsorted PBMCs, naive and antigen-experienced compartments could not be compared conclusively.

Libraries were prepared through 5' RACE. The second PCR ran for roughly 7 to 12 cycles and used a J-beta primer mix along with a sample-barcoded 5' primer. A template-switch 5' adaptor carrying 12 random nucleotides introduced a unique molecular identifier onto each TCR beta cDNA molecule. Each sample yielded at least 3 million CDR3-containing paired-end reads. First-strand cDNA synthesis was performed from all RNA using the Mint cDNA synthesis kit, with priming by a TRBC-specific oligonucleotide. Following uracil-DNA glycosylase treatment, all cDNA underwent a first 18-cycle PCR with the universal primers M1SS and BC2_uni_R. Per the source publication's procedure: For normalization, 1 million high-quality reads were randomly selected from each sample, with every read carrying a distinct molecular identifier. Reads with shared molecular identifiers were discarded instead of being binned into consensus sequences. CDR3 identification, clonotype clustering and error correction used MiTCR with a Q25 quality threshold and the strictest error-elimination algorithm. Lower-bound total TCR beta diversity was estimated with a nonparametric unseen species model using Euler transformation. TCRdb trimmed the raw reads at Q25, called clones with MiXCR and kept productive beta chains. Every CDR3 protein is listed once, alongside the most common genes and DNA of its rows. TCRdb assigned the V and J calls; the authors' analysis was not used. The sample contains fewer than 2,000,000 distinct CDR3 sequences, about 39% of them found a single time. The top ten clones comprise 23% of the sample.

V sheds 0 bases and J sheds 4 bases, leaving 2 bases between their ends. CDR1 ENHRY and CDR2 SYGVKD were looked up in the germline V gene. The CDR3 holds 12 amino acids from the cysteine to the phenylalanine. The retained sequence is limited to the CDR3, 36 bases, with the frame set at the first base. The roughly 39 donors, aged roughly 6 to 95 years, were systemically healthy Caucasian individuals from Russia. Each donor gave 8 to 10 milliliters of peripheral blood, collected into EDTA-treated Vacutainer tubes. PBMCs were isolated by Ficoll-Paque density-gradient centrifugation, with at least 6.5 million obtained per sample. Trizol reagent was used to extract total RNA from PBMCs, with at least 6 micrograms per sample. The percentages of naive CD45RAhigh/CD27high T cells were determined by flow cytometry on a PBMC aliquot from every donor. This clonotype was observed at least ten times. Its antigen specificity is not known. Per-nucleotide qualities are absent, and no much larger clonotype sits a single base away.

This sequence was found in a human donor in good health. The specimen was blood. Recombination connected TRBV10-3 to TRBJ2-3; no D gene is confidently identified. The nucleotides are TGTGCCATCAGTGAGTCAGCAGATACGCAGTATTTT. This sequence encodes CAISESADTQYF.